This TCR beta chain was observed in a study of regulatory T cells in long-lasting Graves disease. Both iRepertoire HTBI primers and Arm-PCR of CDR3 regions were used to build the TCR beta libraries. One entry per CDR3 protein results from TCRdb running MiXCR on the multiplex PCR reads. The repertoire holds approximately 350,000 distinct CDR3 sequences, about 16% seen once, with 20% to 25% in the top ten. CDR1 and CDR2 (germline): SEHNR, FQNEAQ (reference sequence). V was pared by 5 bases and J by 0 bases, with 10 bases between. This CDR3 comprises 14 residues. The table lists this clonotype with many counts. Its cognate antigen is unknown. Broader study findings: Fewer public clonotypes were shared by new patients (roughly 910) than by persistent patients (about 2,700).

As to time point: newly diagnosed GD, antithyroid drugs for less than 3 months. Isolated PBMC RNA provided the starting material for the TCR library. This sample also belongs to another study, concerning T cells in Graves' hyperthyroidism and ophthalmopathy. Per that study: Patients showing uncontrolled infection, other autoimmune disease, pregnancy or lactation were ineligible.

The TCR sequence derives from a young woman with Graves disease. The chain uses TRBV7-9 and TRBJ1-2, with TRBD1 as a possible D gene (5 bases). The source was peripheral blood mononuclear cells (PBMCs), collected at new diagnosis, from a patient treated with antithyroid drugs. The CDR3 coding sequence is TGTGCCAGCAGCCCGGGACTGTCTAACTATGGCTACACCTTC. This codes for CASSPGLSNYGYTF.